This is a list of T cell receptor beta chains from one sample in a study of blood T cells in healthy people across ages. TCRdb analysed the 5' RACE reads with MiXCR anew, one entry per CDR3 protein. The sample yields some 1.5 million distinct CDR3 sequences, roughly 43% seen once. Sample: blood. Every receptor here comes from a young woman in good health. Both conserved end residues are part of each CDR3. A D gene is named only where the DNA matches it firmly. Size is stated for part of the rows, as once, few or many counts, or as a class when the clone is expanded.

DNA	CDR3	size	V	J	D
TGCAGCGTTGGGCCGTCAGTCTGGAATGAGCAGTTCTTC	CSVGPSVWNEQFF	.	TRBV29-1	TRBJ2-1	.
TGTGCCAGCAGTTATCAGCGGTACAATGAGCAGTTCTTC	CASSYQRYNEQFF	.	TRBV6-2/TRBV6-3	TRBJ2-1	.
TGTGCCAGCAGCTTAGAGAGCAGGCCAAACTATGGCTACACCTTC	CASSLESRPNYGYTF	.	TRBV7-2	TRBJ1-2	.
TGCGCCAGCAGCCAAGATCATGGGGGCCATACCAATGAGCAGTTCTTC	CASSQDHGGHTNEQFF	few	TRBV4-3	TRBJ2-1	.
TGTGCCAGCAGATCAGTCCTCGAGGAGACCCAGTACTTC	CASRSVLEETQYF	.	TRBV7-9	TRBJ2-5	.
TGTGCCACCAGCAGAGACGCCCGACAGGGAGGTGAAAAACTGTTTTTT	CATSRDARQGGEKLFF	.	TRBV15	TRBJ1-4	TRBD1
TGTGCCAGTAGTCAAGGTAGGGGGTTTACCTACGAGCAGTACTTC	CASSQGRGFTYEQYF	few	TRBV19	TRBJ2-7	.
TGTGCCAGCACTGACAGGGCCTACAATGAGCAGTACTTC	CASTDRAYNEQYF	.	TRBV6-2/TRBV6-3	TRBJ2-5	TRBD1
TGTGCCAGCAGTTACGGGCGAGGGAATGAGCAGTACTTC	CASSYGRGNEQYF	.	TRBV6-2/TRBV6-3	TRBJ2-5	.
TGTGCCAGCAGTTTCCCCAGACTAGAGGGGGCCAAAAACATTCAGTACTTC	CASSFPRLEGAKNIQYF	.	TRBV12-3/TRBV12-4	TRBJ2-4	.
TGCGCCAGCAGCGTCCGGGACAGGGGTTACACTGAAGCTTTCTTT	CASSVRDRGYTEAFF	.	TRBV4-3	TRBJ1-1	TRBD1
TGTGCCAGCTCACCTGCAGGGTTTCACGAGCAGTACTTC	CASSPAGFHEQYF	few	TRBV18	TRBJ2-7	.
TGTGCCAGCAGCCCCAAGCGGGCACCTTACTACAATGAGCAGTACTTC	CASSPKRAPYYNEQYF	.	TRBV7-8	TRBJ2-7	.
TGTGCCAGCAGCGTAGAGTCAGGGGAATACGAGCAGTACTTC	CASSVESGEYEQYF	.	TRBV9	TRBJ2-7	.
TGTGCCAGCAGCCAAGATCAGCCACCTTTATCTTGGGCTCTTCGCGAGCAGTTCTTC	CASSQDQPPLSWALREQFF	.	TRBV14	TRBJ2-1	.
TGTGCCAGCAGCGCGCGACAGGGCGGCGATGAGCAGTACTTC	CASSARQGGDEQYF	.	TRBV9	TRBJ2-5	TRBD1
TGTGCCAGCAGTCTGGGGGGGGGTGTCTACGAGCAGTACTTC	CASSLGGGVYEQYF	few	TRBV12-3/TRBV12-4	TRBJ2-7	TRBD2
TGTGCCAGCAGCGAGTCTGAGGGGCGCCTCTATGGCTACACCTTC	CASSESEGRLYGYTF	.	TRBV9	TRBJ1-2	.
TGCAGTGCCAGGGACAGGGGAAGAGACGAGCAGTACTTC	CSARDRGRDEQYF	.	TRBV20-1	TRBJ2-7	TRBD1
TGCAGTGCTAGTAGGGACAGGGGTGCTAATGAGCAGTTCTTC	CSASRDRGANEQFF	.	TRBV20-1	TRBJ2-1	TRBD1
TGTGCCAGCAGTTGGAGACCTTCAAAGGGAGAGACCCAGTACTTC	CASSWRPSKGETQYF	.	TRBV6-2/TRBV6-3	TRBJ2-5	.
TGTGCCAGCAGCCAAGATCGGCCAGTACAAGAGACCCAGTACTTC	CASSQDRPVQETQYF	.	TRBV14	TRBJ2-5	.
TGCGCCAGCAGCTTGGATAGGTGGAATGAGCAGTTCTTC	CASSLDRWNEQFF	.	TRBV5-1	TRBJ2-1	.
TGTGCCAGCACCATCCAAATGACACGGATCTATGGCTACACCTTC	CASTIQMTRIYGYTF	.	TRBV6-2/TRBV6-3	TRBJ1-2	.
TGTGCCAGCAGCTTAGTAATGGGTTATAGCAATCAGCCCCAGCATTTT	CASSLVMGYSNQPQHF	.	TRBV7-8	TRBJ1-5	.
TGTGCCAGCAGTCGAGGATCTAGTCCAGGTGGTGGCTACACCTTC	CASSRGSSPGGGYTF	.	TRBV25-1	TRBJ1-2	.
TGTGCCAGCAGCGCCAGGGCAAATTCTAACTATGGCTACACCTTC	CASSARANSNYGYTF	.	TRBV28	TRBJ1-2	.
TGTGCCAGCTTCCCAGGGTATCGAAAGGCGGGGGCTAATGAAAAACTGTTTTTT	CASFPGYRKAGANEKLFF	.	TRBV3-1	TRBJ1-4	.
TGTGCCAGCAGCTTAGGCAATGAGCAGTTCTTC	CASSLGNEQFF	many	TRBV27	TRBJ2-1	.
TGTGCCAGCAGCTTAGTTACGGGAGAGGAGGCCGGGGAGCTGTTTTTT	CASSLVTGEEAGELFF	.	TRBV7-9	TRBJ2-2	.
TGTGCCAGCAGCTTGAGTCTCGTACAGGGGGTAGCCAATGAGCAGTACTTC	CASSLSLVQGVANEQYF	.	TRBV7-3	TRBJ2-7	TRBD1
TGTGCCAGCTCCTACGAAATGGGTTACACCTTC	CASSYEMGYTF	.	TRBV11-2	TRBJ1-2	.
TGCGTCAGCAGCCTCAGGGGCGGGACAGGGGCGTTAAACACTGAAGCTTTCTTT	CVSSLRGGTGALNTEAFF	.	TRBV4-1	TRBJ1-1	TRBD1
TGTGCCACCAGTGATACGGTTGGGACAGGGAGCTCCAATGAGCAGTTCTTC	CATSDTVGTGSSNEQFF	few	TRBV24-1	TRBJ2-1	TRBD1
TGTGCCAGCAGTTACCAGCGGACTAGCGGAATCTACGAGCAGTACTTC	CASSYQRTSGIYEQYF	few	TRBV6-7	TRBJ2-7	TRBD2
TGCGCCAGCAGCTTCGGTCGAATCGGTAACTATGGCTACACCTTC	CASSFGRIGNYGYTF	.	TRBV5-1	TRBJ1-2	.
TGTGCCAGCAGTTCCGACTTCGATCGACTAGCGGGAAAGACCCAGTACTTC	CASSSDFDRLAGKTQYF	.	TRBV6-2/TRBV6-3	TRBJ2-5	TRBD2
TGTTCCAGCAGCCAGCCAAAAGAGACCCAGTACTTC	CSSSQPKETQYF	.	TRBV7-9	TRBJ2-5	.
TGCGCCAGCAGCTCCCGGGACTATGAGACCCAGTACTTC	CASSSRDYETQYF	few	TRBV5-1	TRBJ2-5	TRBD2
TGCAGTGCCCCGGACAGGGTGAGACCCTACAATGAGCAGTACTTC	CSAPDRVRPYNEQYF	.	TRBV20-1	TRBJ2-7	TRBD1
TGTGCCAGCACCGAGGCCTATACGGGGCGCCCGCAAACGCCCCAGCATTTT	CASTEAYTGRPQTPQHF	.	TRBV6-2/TRBV6-3	TRBJ1-5	.
TGCAGTGCTCCCCCCGGGACTAGCGGGACTAATGAGCAGTACTTC	CSAPPGTSGTNEQYF	.	TRBV20-1	TRBJ2-5	TRBD2